This TCR beta chain was sequenced during a study of OX40 agonist ivuxolimab in advanced cancers. The method was immunoSEQ multiplex PCR; TCRdb's version includes in-frame clones alone and lacks a portion of them. The sample carries around 62,000 clones, approximately 87% recorded once. Trimming removed 4 bases at V and 1 base at J, with 6 bases between. CDR1 and CDR2 (germline): SGHTA, FQGTGA. The CDR3 covers 13 residues. The sample here was CD4+ or CD8+ T cells sorted from blood, taken in a trial of the OX40 agonist ivuxolimab. The TCR was taken from an adult with an advanced solid tumor such as melanoma, head and neck, liver or kidney cancer. J is TRBJ2-3 and V is TRBV7-3; no reliable D call. CDR3 loop: CASSSDGTDTQYF. As DNA, the CDR3 is TGTGCCAGCAGCTCGGACGGCACAGATACGCAGTATTTT.